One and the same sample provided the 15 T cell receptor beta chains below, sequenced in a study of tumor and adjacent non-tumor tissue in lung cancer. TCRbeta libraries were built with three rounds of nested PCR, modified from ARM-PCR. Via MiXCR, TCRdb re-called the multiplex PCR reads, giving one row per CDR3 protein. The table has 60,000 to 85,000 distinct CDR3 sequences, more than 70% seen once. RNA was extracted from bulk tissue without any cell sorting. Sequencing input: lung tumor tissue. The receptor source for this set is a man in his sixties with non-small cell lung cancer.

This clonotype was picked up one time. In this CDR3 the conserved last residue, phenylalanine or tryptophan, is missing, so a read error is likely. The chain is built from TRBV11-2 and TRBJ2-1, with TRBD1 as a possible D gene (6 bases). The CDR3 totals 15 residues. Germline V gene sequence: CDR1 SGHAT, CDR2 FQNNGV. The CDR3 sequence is CGSSLETRGIEEQFI. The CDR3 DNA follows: TGTGGCAGCAGCTTAGAAACTAGGGGGATCGAAGAGCAGTTCATC.

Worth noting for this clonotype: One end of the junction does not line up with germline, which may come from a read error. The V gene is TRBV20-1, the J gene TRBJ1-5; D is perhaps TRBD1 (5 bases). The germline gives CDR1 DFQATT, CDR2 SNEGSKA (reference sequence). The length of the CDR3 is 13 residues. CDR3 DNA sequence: TGCGGTGCTACTACAAGGGACTATCAGCCCCAGCATTTT. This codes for CGATTRDYQPQHF.

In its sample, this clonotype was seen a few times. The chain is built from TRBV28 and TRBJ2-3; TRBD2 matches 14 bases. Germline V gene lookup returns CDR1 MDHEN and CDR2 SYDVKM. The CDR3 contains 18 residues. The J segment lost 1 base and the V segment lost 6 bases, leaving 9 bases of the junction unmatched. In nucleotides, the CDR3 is TGTGCCAGCAGAATGGGACTAGCGGGAGAATGGGGCACAGATACGCAGTATTTT. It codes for CASRMGLAGEWGTDTQYF.

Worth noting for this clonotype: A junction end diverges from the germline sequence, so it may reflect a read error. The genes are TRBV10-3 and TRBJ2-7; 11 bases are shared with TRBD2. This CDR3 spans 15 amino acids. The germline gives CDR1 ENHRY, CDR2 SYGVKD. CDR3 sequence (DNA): TGTGCCATCAGTGAAACTAGCGGGAGAAGGTACGCGCAGTACTTC. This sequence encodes CAISETSGRRYAQYF.

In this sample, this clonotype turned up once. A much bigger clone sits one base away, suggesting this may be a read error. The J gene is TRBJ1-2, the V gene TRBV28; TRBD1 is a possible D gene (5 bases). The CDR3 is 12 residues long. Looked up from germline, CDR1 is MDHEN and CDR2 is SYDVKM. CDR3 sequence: CVSSFGGDGYTF. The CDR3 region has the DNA TGTGTCAGCAGTTTCGGAGGGGATGGCTACACCTTC.

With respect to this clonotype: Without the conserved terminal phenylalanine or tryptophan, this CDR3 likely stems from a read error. CDR3 sequence reads: CASSFPQCDHNEQFL. CDR3 in DNA: TGTGCCAGCAGTTTCCCTCAGTGCGACCACAATGAGCAGTTCTTA. The rearrangement joins TRBV12-3 or TRBV12-4 to TRBJ2-1; D is ambiguous. V dropped 3 bases and J dropped 5 bases, with 14 bases sitting between them. The CDR3 extends over 15 amino acids.

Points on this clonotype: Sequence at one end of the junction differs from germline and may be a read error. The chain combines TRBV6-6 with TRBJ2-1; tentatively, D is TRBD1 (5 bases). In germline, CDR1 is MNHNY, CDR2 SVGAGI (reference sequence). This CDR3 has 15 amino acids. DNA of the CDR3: TGTGCCAGCAGTTTCCTTGGGGCAGGGTTTTTCGAGCAGTCCTTC. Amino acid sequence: CASSFLGAGFFEQSF.

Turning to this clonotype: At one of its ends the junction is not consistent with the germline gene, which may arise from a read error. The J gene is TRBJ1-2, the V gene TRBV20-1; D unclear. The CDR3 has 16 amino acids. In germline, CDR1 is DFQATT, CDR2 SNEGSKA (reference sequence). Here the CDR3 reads CSARPEIGNDPYGYIF. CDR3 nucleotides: TGCAGTGCTAGACCTGAGATAGGGAATGACCCCTATGGCTACATCTTC.

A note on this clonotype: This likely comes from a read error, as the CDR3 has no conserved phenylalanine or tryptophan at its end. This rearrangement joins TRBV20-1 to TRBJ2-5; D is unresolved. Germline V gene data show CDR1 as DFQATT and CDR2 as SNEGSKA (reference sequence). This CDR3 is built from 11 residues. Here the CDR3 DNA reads TGCAGTGCTAGCGTCCAAGATACCCAGTACCTC. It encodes CSASVQDTQYL.

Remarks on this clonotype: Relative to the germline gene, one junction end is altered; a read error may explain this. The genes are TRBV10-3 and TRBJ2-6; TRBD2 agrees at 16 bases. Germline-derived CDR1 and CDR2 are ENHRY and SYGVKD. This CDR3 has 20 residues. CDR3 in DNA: TGTGTCATCAGTGAACATGGGACTAGCGGGAGGGAGACTGGGGCCAACGTCCTGACATTC. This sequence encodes CVISEHGTSGRETGANVLTF.

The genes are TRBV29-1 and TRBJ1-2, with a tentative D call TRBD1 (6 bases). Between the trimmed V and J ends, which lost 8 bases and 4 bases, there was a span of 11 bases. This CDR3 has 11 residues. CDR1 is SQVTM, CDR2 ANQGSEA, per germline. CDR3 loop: CSIVRGYGYTF. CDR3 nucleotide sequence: TGCAGCATTGTCAGGGGCTATGGCTACACCTTC.

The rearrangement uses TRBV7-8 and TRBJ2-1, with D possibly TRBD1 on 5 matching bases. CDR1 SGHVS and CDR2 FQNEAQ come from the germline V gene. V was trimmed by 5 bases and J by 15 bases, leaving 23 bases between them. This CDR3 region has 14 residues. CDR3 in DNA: TGTGCCAGCAGCCCGCTTAGTCGCAGGGATGACCCGTTCTTC. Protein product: CASSPLSRRDDPFF.

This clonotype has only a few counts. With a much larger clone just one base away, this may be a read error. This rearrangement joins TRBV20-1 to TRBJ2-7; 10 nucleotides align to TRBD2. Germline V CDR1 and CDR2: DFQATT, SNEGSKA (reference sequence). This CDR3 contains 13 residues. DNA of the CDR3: TGCAGTACTAGCGGGACAAGCTCCTACGAGCAGTACTTC. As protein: CSTSGTSSYEQYF.

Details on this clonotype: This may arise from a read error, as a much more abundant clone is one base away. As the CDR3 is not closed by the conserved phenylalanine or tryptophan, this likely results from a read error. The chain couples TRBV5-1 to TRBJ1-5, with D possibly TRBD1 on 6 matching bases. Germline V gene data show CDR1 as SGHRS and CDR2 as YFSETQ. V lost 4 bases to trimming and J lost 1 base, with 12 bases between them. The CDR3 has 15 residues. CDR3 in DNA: TGCGCCAGCAGCCCTCAGGGGCTGAGCAATCAGCCCCAGCATTTG. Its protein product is CASSPQGLSNQPQHL.

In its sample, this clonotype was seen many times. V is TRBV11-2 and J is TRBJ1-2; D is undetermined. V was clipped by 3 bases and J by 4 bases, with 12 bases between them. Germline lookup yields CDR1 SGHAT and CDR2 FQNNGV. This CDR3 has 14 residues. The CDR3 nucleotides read TGTGCCAGCAGCTTGGAAGACGGGCCCTATGGCTACACCTTC. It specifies CASSLEDGPYGYTF.